The source of this T cell receptor (beta chain) is a study of T cell responses to AZD1222 COVID-19 vaccine. The wider study: Second doses at about 4 or about 12 weeks were pooled.

The CDR3 spans 14 residues. Per germline, CDR1 LNHDA and CDR2 SQIVND (reference sequence). V was clipped by 7 bases and J by 1 base; unmatched bases: 6. Study results and caveats: Spike as a whole was targeted by vaccine-associated CD4 TCRs, dominant at 160-218 and 743-854.

Method: immunoSEQ multiplex PCR; TCRdb's copy keeps in-frame clones and lacks some. This table holds 75,000 to 100,000 clones, under 90% found once. On this clone itself: Its matching antigen is unknown.

The receptor's source is an adult in good health. This chain connects TRBV19 to TRBJ1-1; 7 positions agree with TRBD1. The starting material was peripheral blood, obtained on day 0 of AZD1222 vaccination. CDR3 DNA sequence: TGTGCCAGTAACCCGGGACAGAAGAACACTGAAGCTTTCTTT. This encodes CASNPGQKNTEAFF.